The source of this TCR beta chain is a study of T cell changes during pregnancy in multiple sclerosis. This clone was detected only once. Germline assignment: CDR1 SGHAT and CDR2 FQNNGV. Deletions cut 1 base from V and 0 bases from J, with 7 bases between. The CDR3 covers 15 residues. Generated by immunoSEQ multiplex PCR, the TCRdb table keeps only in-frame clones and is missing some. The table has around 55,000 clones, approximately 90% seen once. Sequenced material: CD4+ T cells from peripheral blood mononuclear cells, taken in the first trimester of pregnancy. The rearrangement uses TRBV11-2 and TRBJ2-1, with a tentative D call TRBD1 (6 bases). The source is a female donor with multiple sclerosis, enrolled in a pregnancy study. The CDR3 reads CASSLVDSSYNEQFF. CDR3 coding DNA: TGTGCCAGCAGCTTAGTGGACAGCTCCTACAATGAGCAGTTCTTC.